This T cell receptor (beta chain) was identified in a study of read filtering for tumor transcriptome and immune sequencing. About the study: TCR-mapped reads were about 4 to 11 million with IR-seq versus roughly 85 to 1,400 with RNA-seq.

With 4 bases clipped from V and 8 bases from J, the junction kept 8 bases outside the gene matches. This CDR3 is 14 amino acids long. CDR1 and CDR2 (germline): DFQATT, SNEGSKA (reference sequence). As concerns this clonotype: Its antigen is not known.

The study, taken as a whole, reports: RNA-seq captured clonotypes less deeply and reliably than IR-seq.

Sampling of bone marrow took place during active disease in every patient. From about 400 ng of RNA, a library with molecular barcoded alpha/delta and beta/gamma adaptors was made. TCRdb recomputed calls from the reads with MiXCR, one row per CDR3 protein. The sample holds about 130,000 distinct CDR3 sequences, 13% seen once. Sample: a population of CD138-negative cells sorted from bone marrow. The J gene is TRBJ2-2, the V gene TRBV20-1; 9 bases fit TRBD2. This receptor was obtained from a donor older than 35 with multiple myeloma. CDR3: CSAKRREGVGELFF. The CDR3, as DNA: TGCAGTGCTAAGCGGCGGGAGGGGGTGGGGGAGCTGTTTTTT.